The sequence of this TCR beta chain was determined in a study of T-cell reconstitution after alpha-beta-depleted transplantation in children. During its preparation, the TCRbeta library received unique molecular identifiers. One entry per CDR3 protein, called by TCRdb with MiXCR from the PCR reads. Among about 540,000 distinct CDR3 sequences listed, around 16% were seen once. The CDR3 has 14 residues. V lost 7 bases and J 7 bases, leaving 16 bases between the germline ends. The chain uses TRBV12-3 or TRBV12-4 and TRBJ1-4; D perhaps matches TRBD1 (6 bases). This TCR was sampled from a human donor who donated a stem cell graft to a child with acute lymphoblastic leukemia. Specimen: PBMCs from the stem cell graft donor, collected from the stem cell graft. The CDR3 bases are TGTGCCAGCACTCCAGGGGACCATCCTGAAAAACTGTTTTTT. As protein: CASTPGDHPEKLFF.